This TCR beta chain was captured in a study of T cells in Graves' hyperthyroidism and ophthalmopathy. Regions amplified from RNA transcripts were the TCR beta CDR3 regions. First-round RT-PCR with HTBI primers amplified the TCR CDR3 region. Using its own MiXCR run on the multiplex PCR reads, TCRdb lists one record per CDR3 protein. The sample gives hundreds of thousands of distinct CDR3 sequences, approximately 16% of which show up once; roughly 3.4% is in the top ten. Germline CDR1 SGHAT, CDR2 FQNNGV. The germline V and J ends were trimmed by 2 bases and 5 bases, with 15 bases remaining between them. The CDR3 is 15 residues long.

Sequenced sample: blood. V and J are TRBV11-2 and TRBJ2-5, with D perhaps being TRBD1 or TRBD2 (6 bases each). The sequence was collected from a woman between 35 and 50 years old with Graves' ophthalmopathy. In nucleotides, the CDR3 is TGTGCCAGCAGCTTATCCTGGGGGGCCGGGGAGACCCAGTACTTC. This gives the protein CASSLSWGAGETQYF.